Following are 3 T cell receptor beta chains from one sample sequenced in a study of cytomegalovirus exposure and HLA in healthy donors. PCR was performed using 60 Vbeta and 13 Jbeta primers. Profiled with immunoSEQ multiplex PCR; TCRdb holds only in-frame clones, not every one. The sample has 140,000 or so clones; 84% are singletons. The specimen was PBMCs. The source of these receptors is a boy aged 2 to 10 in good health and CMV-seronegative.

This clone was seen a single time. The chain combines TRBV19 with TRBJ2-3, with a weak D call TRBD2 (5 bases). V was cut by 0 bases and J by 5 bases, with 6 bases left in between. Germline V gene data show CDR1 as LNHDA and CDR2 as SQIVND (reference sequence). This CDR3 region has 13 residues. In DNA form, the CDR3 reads TGTGCCAGTAGTATAGACGGGGTAGATACGCAGTATTTT. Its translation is CASSIDGVDTQYF. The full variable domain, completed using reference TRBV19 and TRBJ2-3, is DGGITQSPKYLFRKEGQNVTLSCEQNLNHDAMYWYRQDPGQGLRLIYYSQIVNDFQKGDIAEGYSVSREKKESFPLTVTSAQKNPTAFYLCASSIDGVDTQYFGPGTRLTVL.

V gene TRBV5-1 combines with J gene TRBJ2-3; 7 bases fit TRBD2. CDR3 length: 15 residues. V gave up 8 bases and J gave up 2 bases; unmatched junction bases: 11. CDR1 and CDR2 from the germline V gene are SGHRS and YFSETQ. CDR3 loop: CASQAAGEITDTQYF. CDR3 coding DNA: TGCGCCAGTCAGGCGGCGGGGGAGATCACAGATACGCAGTATTTT.

CDR3 in amino acids: CASTQTSGSYEQYF. For the CDR3, the DNA is TGCGCCAGCACACAGACTAGCGGCTCCTACGAGCAGTACTTC. V usage is TRBV5-1 and J usage is TRBJ2-7; 9 nucleotides match TRBD2. The J segment lost 0 bases and the V segment lost 6 bases, leaving 4 bases of the junction unmatched. The CDR3 runs 14 residues. Looked up from germline, CDR1 is SGHRS and CDR2 is YFSETQ.